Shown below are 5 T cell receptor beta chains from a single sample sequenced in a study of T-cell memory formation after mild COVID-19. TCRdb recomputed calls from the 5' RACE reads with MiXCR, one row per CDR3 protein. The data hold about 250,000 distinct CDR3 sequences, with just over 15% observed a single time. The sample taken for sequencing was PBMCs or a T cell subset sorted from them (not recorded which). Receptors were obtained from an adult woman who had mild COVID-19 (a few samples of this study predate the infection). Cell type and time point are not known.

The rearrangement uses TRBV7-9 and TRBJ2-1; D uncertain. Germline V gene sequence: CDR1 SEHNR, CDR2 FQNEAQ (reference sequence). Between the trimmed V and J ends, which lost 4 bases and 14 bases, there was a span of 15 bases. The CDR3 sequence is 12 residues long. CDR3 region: CASSSGEGSKFF. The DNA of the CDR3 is TGTGCCAGCAGCTCGGGCGAAGGTAGCAAGTTCTTC.

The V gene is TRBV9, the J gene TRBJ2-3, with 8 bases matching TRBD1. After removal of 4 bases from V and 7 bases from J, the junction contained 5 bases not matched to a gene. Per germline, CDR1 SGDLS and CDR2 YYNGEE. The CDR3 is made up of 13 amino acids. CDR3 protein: CASSMRQGYTQYF. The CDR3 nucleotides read TGTGCCAGCAGCATGAGACAGGGGTATACGCAGTATTTT.

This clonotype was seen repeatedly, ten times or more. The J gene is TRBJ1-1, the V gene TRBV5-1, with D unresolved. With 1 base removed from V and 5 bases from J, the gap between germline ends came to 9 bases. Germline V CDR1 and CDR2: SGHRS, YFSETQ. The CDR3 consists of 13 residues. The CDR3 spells CASSLIRGTEAFF. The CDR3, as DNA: TGCGCCAGCAGCTTGATCCGAGGGACTGAAGCTTTCTTT.

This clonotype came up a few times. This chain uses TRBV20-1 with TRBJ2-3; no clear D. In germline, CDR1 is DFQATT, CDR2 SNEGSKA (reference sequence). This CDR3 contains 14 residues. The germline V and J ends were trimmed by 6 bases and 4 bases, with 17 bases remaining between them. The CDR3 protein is CSALGQRPADTQYF. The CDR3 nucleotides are TGCAGTGCCCTGGGCCAGCGCCCGGCAGATACGCAGTATTTT.

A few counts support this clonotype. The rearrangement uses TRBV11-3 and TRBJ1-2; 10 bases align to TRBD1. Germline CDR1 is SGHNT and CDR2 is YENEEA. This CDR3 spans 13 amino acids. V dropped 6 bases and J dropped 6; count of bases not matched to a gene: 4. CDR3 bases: TGTGCCAGCAGACCCGGGACAGGGGATGGCTACACCTTC. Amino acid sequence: CASRPGTGDGYTF.